Listed here is a single T cell receptor beta chain. The target of this receptor is not known. It has no much larger one-base neighbor in the sample; base qualities were not kept. This record comes from a study of blood T cell repertoires in COVID-19 (dated by TCRdb to 2018 to 2020). Looking at the study overall: Samples from collaborators originated in the United States, Italy and Spain and spanned both the acute and convalescent phases of COVID-19. Deeply sampled blood TCRbeta repertoires from subjects exposed to, actively infected with, or recovered from COVID-19 were included in the dataset. Samples were obtained from the ongoing ImmuneRACE study (first 160 participants) and from 1,254 subjects provided by 6 global collaborators. The repertoires were released in a freely available public database meant as a resource for research on the immune response to SARS-CoV-2. A de-identified subject ID, COVID-19 status, age in years and sex were almost always included in the sample metadata. The material from the prospective study consisted of cDNA or gDNA derived from T cells, B-cell-depleted T cells, or PBMCs. Where available, HLA class I and class II types were obtained from metadata supplied by the sample provider rather than from assay-based typing.

What the study reported, not specific to this receptor: The quantity of clinical and demographic metadata differed by source and by participant and was supplied without curation.

There are 14 amino acids in the CDR3, from cysteine to phenylalanine inclusive. Just CDR3 DNA is preserved here, 42 bases in frame from base 1. Clipping removes 6 bases from V and 0 bases from J, with 3 as the unmatched junction base count. The germline V gene encodes CDR1 LNHDA and CDR2 SQIVND (reference sequence). The collaborating institutions used their own protocols to collect whole blood in K2EDTA tubes. For TCRbeta analysis, collaborators shipped samples in one of three forms: frozen whole blood, isolated PBMCs, or DNA extracted from either of those sample types. The immunoSEQ Assay, a bias-controlled multiplex PCR, was used to amplify TCRbeta CDR3 regions from genomic DNA. From the authors' description of their analysis: Nucleated cell counts per sample were estimated from amplification of reference gene primers within the assay. Sequence reads were collapsed and filtered to measure the absolute abundance of every unique TCRbeta CDR3 rearrangement. For each sample, productive Simpson clonality was calculated as the square root of Simpson's diversity index across productive rearrangements. Imported from immuneACCESS, the table was reduced by TCRdb to in-frame sequences with V and J called. These copies leave out some clones; in studies compared against another copy, an unresolved V gene accounts for under half, and the cause of the remainder is not known. V, J and clone size were drawn from that table, and D and trimming were deduced from the DNA. For this sample the table gives 42,000 or so clones, of which more than 70% were detected only once. The ten top clones hold 2.4% of the sample.

Material for sequencing was peripheral blood. This sequence uses TRBV19 and TRBJ2-3, with 7 bases in between that match TRBD1. This sequence originates from a human donor in a cohort sampled during active COVID-19. The DNA reads as follows: TGTGCCAGTAGAAAACAGGGGAGCACAGATACGCAGTATTTT. It translates to CASRKQGSTDTQYF.